This section outlines one TCR beta chain sequence together with its context. This specimen comes from a study of OX40 agonist ivuxolimab in advanced cancers. Study as a whole: Eligibility admitted prior anti-PD-1, anti-PD-L1 or anti-CTLA-4 therapy; 35% to 40% had some.

Only in-frame clones appear in the TCRdb table, and some are missing; sequencing was by immunoSEQ multiplex PCR. The sample holds about 47,000 clones, 75% to 90% seen once. This sequence was found in an adult with an advanced solid tumor such as melanoma, head and neck, liver or kidney cancer. Sequencing was performed on CD4+ or CD8+ T cells sorted from blood, taken in a trial of the OX40 agonist ivuxolimab.

The CDR3 loop is CASSAGYGNTQYF. In nucleotides, the CDR3 is TGTGCCAGCAGCGCGGGATACGGAAATACGCAGTATTTT. The rearrangement links TRBV6-1 to TRBJ2-3; tentatively, D is TRBD2 (6 bases). Per the germline V gene, CDR1 is MNHNS and CDR2 is SASEGT. The CDR3 is 13 amino acids. Trimming pared 6 bases from V and 7 bases from J, leaving 14 bases between.